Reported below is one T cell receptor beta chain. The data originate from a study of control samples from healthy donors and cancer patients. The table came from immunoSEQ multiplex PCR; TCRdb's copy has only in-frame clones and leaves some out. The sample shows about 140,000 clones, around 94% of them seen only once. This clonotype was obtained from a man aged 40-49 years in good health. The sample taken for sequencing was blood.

CDR3 loop: CASSFAGDRAYEQYF. CDR3 coding DNA: TGTGCCAGCAGTTTTGCAGGGGACAGGGCTTACGAGCAGTACTTC. The chain combines TRBV6-5 with TRBJ2-7; 9 bases align to TRBD1. With V trimmed by 4 bases and J by 4 bases, 8 bases remained unmatched. The CDR3 is 15 amino acids. Germline loops: CDR1 MNHEY, CDR2 SVGAGI.